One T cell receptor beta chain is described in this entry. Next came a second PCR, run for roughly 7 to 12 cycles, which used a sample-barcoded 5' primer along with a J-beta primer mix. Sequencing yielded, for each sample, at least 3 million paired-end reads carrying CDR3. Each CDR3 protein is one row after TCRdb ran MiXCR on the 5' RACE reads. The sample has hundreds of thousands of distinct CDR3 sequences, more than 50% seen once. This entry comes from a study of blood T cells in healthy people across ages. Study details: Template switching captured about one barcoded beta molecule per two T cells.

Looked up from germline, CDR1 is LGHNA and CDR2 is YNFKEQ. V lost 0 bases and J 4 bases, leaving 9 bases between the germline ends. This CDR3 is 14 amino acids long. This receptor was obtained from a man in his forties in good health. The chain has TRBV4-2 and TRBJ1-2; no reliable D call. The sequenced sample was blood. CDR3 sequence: CASSQEGGSYGYTF. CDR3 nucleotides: TGTGCCAGCAGCCAAGAAGGAGGGAGCTATGGCTACACCTTC.